These T cell receptor beta chains were read from a single sample in a study of blood T cell repertoires in COVID-19. Sequencing used immunoSEQ multiplex PCR; TCRdb keeps in-frame clones, though not all of them. The profile covers about 140,000 clones, with about 82% appearing a single time and 4.5% to 5% taken by the ten largest. Sequenced material: peripheral blood. All receptors derive from a woman of 80 years or more with active or convalescent COVID-19. CDR3s include the opening cysteine and the closing phenylalanine or tryptophan. A D gene is named only where the DNA matches it firmly. Clone sizes are given selectively: once, few, many, or a class where the clone is expanded.

J	V	D	size	DNA	CDR3
TRBJ1-4	TRBV24-1	TRBD1	-	TGTGCCACCAGTGATACCCGGACAGGGGGTGACGAAAAACTGTTTTTT	CATSDTRTGGDEKLFF
TRBJ2-5	TRBV3-1/TRBV3-2	TRBD2	-	TGTGCCAGCAGTCTCTCCTTCGGGGGGGCAAAAGAAACAATACAAGAGACCCAGTACTTC	CASSLSFGGAKETIQETQYF
TRBJ1-6	TRBV3-1/TRBV3-2	-	-	TGTGCCAGCAGGTCAAGAGGGGGGGATTCACCCCTCCACTTT	CASRSRGGDSPLHF
TRBJ1-1	TRBV29-1	-	-	TGCAGCGTTGCGACAGGCACCAACACTGAAGCTTTCTTT	CSVATGTNTEAFF
TRBJ1-1	TRBV6-5	-	-	TGTGCCAGCATGCGGGTTGTGAACACTGAAGCTTTCTTT	CASMRVVNTEAFF
TRBJ1-2	TRBV6-1	-	-	TGTGCCAGCAGTGAAGTGGCTGGCTACACCTTC	CASSEVAGYTF
TRBJ2-2	TRBV7-3	TRBD2	-	TGTGCCAGCACCGCCGGGACTAGTGGGACCGGGGAGCTGTTTTTT	CASTAGTSGTGELFF
TRBJ2-7	TRBV7-2	TRBD1	-	TGTGCCAGCAGCTCCCTGACAGGGGCGAACTACGAGCAGTACTTC	CASSSLTGANYEQYF
TRBJ1-1	TRBV19	-	-	TGTGCCAGTAGTGCGTCGGGACCAGGGGACACTGAAGCTTTCTTT	CASSASGPGDTEAFF
TRBJ2-7	TRBV7-9	-	-	TGTGCCAGCAGCTCGCAGGCGGGGATGGTCGAGCAGTACTTC	CASSSQAGMVEQYF
TRBJ1-2	TRBV9	-	few	TGTGCCAGCAGCGTAGCTACCAAACCCGACAGTTATGGCTACACCTTC	CASSVATKPDSYGYTF
TRBJ2-7	TRBV28	-	-	TGTGCCAGCAGCCAAAGGGGCAGGGCGGGGGAGCAGTACTTC	CASSQRGRAGEQYF
TRBJ1-6	TRBV5-1	-	-	TGCGCCAGCAGCTTTATAGGACAGCAGAATTCACCCCTCCACTTT	CASSFIGQQNSPLHF
TRBJ1-2	TRBV30	TRBD1	-	TGTGCCTGGAGTTACCCAACAGGGGCGAGTGGCTACACCTTC	CAWSYPTGASGYTF
TRBJ1-6	TRBV19	TRBD1	-	TGTGCCAGTGGGGACAGGGGGCTTGCGGGTAATTCACCCCTCCACTTT	CASGDRGLAGNSPLHF
TRBJ1-6	TRBV5-1	-	once	TGCGCCAGCAGTCAAGGGACTCAACTACAGAATTCACCCCTCCACTTT	CASSQGTQLQNSPLHF
TRBJ1-5	TRBV27	-	-	TGTGCCAGCAGTTTAAAGCCAAATCAGCCCCAGCATTTT	CASSLKPNQPQHF
TRBJ1-2	TRBV5-6	-	once	TGTGCCAGCAGCCCCGGCGGGCGAGGAGACTATGGCTACACCTTC	CASSPGGRGDYGYTF
TRBJ1-2	TRBV9	-	-	TGTGCCAGCAGCGTAGACCCAGCTAACTATGGCTACACCTTC	CASSVDPANYGYTF
TRBJ2-7	TRBV7-8	-	-	TGTGCCAGCAGCTTTCAGGGTTCGGCCGGCGAGCAGTACTTC	CASSFQGSAGEQYF
TRBJ1-3	TRBV18	TRBD1	-	TGTGCCAGCTCACCGAAGGGACAGAGCACTGGAAACACCATATATTTT	CASSPKGQSTGNTIYF
TRBJ1-4	TRBV6-5	-	-	TGTGCCAGCAGGGGAGGTCAGTCAAGGGAAAAACTGTTTTTT	CASRGGQSREKLFF
TRBJ1-2	TRBV9	-	-	TGTGCCAGCAGCGAGGGGTATGGCTACACCTTC	CASSEGYGYTF
TRBJ1-1	TRBV7-9	-	-	TGTGCCAGCAGCTTAGTGCTGGAGGGGATCGGCGCTTTCTTT	CASSLVLEGIGAFF
TRBJ2-7	TRBV30	-	-	TGTGCCTGGAGGCCCACAGGGCCTAGCTCCTACGAGCAGTACTTC	CAWRPTGPSSYEQYF
TRBJ1-2	TRBV6-4	TRBD1	-	TGTGCCAGCAGACCCGGGACAGGGCAATTATATGGCTACACCTTC	CASRPGTGQLYGYTF
TRBJ2-2	TRBV15	-	few	TGTGCCACCAGCAGAGGACTAGAGACTGGGGAGCTGTTTTTT	CATSRGLETGELFF
TRBJ1-2	TRBV9	TRBD1	-	TGTGCCAGCAGCGCGGACCTGGGACAGGACTATGGCTACACCTTC	CASSADLGQDYGYTF
TRBJ1-2	TRBV7-9	TRBD1	-	TGTGCCAGCGGGACAGTTGGTGGCTACACCTTC	CASGTVGGYTF
TRBJ2-2	TRBV5-4	TRBD2	-	TGTGCCACCTCGGGGGGGTTCGGGGAGCTGTTTTTT	CATSGGFGELFF
TRBJ1-4	TRBV28	TRBD1	-	TGTGCCAGCAGTTTGGACAGGGTTGTAGAAAAACTGTTTTTT	CASSLDRVVEKLFF
TRBJ2-2	TRBV7-6	TRBD2	-	TGTGCCAGCAGGCCAACCGGGACTACAACGAACACCGGGGAGCTGTTTTTT	CASRPTGTTTNTGELFF
TRBJ2-5	TRBV5-1	TRBD2	-	TGCGCCAGCAGCGGGGGGGATTTCCGGTCGGTTCGGACCCAGTACTTC	CASSGGDFRSVRTQYF
TRBJ2-5	TRBV3-1/TRBV3-2	-	few	TGTGCCAGCAGCCGTCGTAATCAGGGGCGGGAGACCCAGTACTTC	CASSRRNQGRETQYF
TRBJ2-5	TRBV18	TRBD1	-	TGTGCCAGCTCAGAAGGACAGGGGGAGACCCAGTACTTC	CASSEGQGETQYF
TRBJ2-1	TRBV4-3	TRBD2	-	TGCGCCAGCAGCCAAGATTGGGGGGGTTTCGACAATGAGCAGTTCTTC	CASSQDWGGFDNEQFF
TRBJ2-5	TRBV27	-	-	TGTGCCAGCAGTACGGGGTTTTCGCGTGAGACCCAGTACTTC	CASSTGFSRETQYF
TRBJ2-1	TRBV20-1	-	-	TGCAGTGCTAGAGGCGTCAATGAGCAGTTCTTC	CSARGVNEQFF
TRBJ1-5	TRBV28	-	-	TGTGCCAGCAGTTGGAGACAGAGCAATCAGCCCCAGCATTTT	CASSWRQSNQPQHF
TRBJ1-1	TRBV5-1	-	few	TGCGCCAGCAGCTTGGTAGCTGGAAACACTGAAGCTTTCTTT	CASSLVAGNTEAFF
TRBJ1-6	TRBV7-2	-	-	TGTGCCAGCAGCTTAGTGAGTCCCCATTCACCCCTCCACTTT	CASSLVSPHSPLHF
TRBJ1-2	TRBV19	-	-	TGTGCCAGTCAAGCCAGGTCTAACTATGGCTACACCTTC	CASQARSNYGYTF
TRBJ1-1	TRBV7-9	-	-	TGTGCCAGCAGCCCCCTTCGGGGAACTGAAGCTTTCTTT	CASSPLRGTEAFF
TRBJ2-4	TRBV19	-	-	TGTGCCAGTAGTATTCTTTCCCTAGCCAAAAACATTCAGTACTTC	CASSILSLAKNIQYF
TRBJ2-7	TRBV7-3	-	few	TGTGCCAGCAGCTTGGACAGTGCCTACGAGCAGTACTTC	CASSLDSAYEQYF